Presented here are 27 T cell receptor beta chains from one specimen sequenced in a study of blood T cell repertoires in COVID-19. Libraries were prepared by immunoSEQ multiplex PCR; TCRdb keeps only in-frame clonotypes and omits some of them. The sample records 56,000 or so clones, approximately 87% being singletons. The sample was peripheral blood. The receptors here all came from a man between 50 and 59 years old with acute or convalescent COVID-19.

The J gene is TRBJ2-1, the V gene TRBV4-2; D is uncertain. The CDR3 runs to 14 residues. Germline V gives CDR1 LGHNA, CDR2 YNFKEQ. Trimming removed 0 bases from V and 13 bases from J, with 16 bases in between. The CDR3 sequence is CASSQDKNFANQFF. The CDR3 DNA reads as TGTGCCAGCAGCCAAGATAAAAACTTCGCGAATCAGTTCTTC.

The CDR3 DNA sequence: TGTGCCAGCACCCGTCAGGCGGCGGGATTGCTTGGGGCCAACGTCCTGACTTTC. This translates into CASTRQAAGLLGANVLTF. The chain carries TRBV3-1 (or the pseudogene TRBV3-2) and TRBJ2-6, with D possibly matching TRBD2 (6 bases). V was trimmed by 7 bases and J by 3 bases, leaving 22 bases between them. This CDR3 comprises 18 residues. From germline, CDR1 is LGHDT and CDR2 YNNKEL (reference sequence).

In its sample, this clone was seen a few times. This rearrangement joins TRBV10-3 to TRBJ2-7; 9 positions match TRBD1. The CDR3 spans 13 residues. Germline CDR1 and CDR2: ENHRY and SYGVKD. V dropped 0 bases and J dropped 6; count of bases not matched to a gene: 0. Written as DNA, the CDR3 is TGTGCCATCAGTGAGTCGACAGGGGGCGAGCAGTACTTC. Its protein product is CAISESTGGEQYF.

The chain carries TRBV19 and TRBJ2-7, with 7 bases identical to TRBD2. The germline V gene encodes CDR1 LNHDA and CDR2 SQIVND (reference sequence). V lost 1 base, J lost 7 bases, and 7 bases stayed unmatched. The CDR3 length is 14 residues. In DNA, the CDR3 is TGTGCCAGTAGTATAGTGGAGACTAGCAGGGAGCAGTACTTC. It translates to CASSIVETSREQYF.

The chain links TRBV2 to TRBJ1-4; D is uncertain. Trimming removed 4 bases at V and 0 bases at J, with 9 bases between. The CDR3 runs 15 residues. Germline values: CDR1 SNHLY, CDR2 FYNNEI. The chain's CDR3 is CASSAPGSTNEKLFF. CDR3 sequence (DNA): TGTGCCAGCAGTGCCCCGGGGTCAACTAATGAAAAACTGTTTTTT.

V gene TRBV6-5 combines with J gene TRBJ1-2; TRBD1 might be the D (6 bases). V was clipped by 7 bases and J by 4 bases, with 13 bases between them. The CDR3 contains 13 residues. Germline values: CDR1 MNHEY, CDR2 SVGAGI. In nucleotides, the CDR3 is TGTGCCAGCAACCCGACAGGCCGCTATGGCTACACCTTC. It codes for CASNPTGRYGYTF.

Only a few counts were recorded for this clone. The chain uses TRBV5-5 and TRBJ2-6; no clear D gene. CDR1 and CDR2 from the germline V gene are SGHKS and YYEKEE (reference sequence). This CDR3 is built from 15 residues. The V end was cut by 4 bases, the J end by 0 bases, with 8 bases between. The CDR3 DNA sequence: TGTGCCAGCAGCCCGACTCTCTCTGGGGCCAACGTCCTGACTTTC. It encodes CASSPTLSGANVLTF.

The rearrangement uses TRBV19 and TRBJ1-1; TRBD1 matches at 10 bases. V was pared by 8 bases and J by 4 bases, with 7 bases of the junction left unmatched. Looked up from germline, CDR1 is LNHDA and CDR2 is SQIVND (reference sequence). This CDR3 is built from 14 residues. In DNA, the CDR3 is TGTGCCAGTGCGTCGGGACAGGGGTTCACTGAAGCTTTCTTT. It encodes CASASGQGFTEAFF.

This clone was recorded once. The rearrangement uses TRBV13 and TRBJ1-1; a weak D match, TRBD1 (5 bases). Germline assignment: CDR1 PRHDT and CDR2 FYEKMQ (reference sequence). With 6 bases removed from V and 5 bases from J, the gap between germline ends came to 16 bases. The CDR3 consists of 14 residues. The CDR3 sequence: CASSPRSRGTEAFF. The CDR3 DNA follows: TGTGCCAGCAGTCCTAGGTCCCGGGGGACTGAAGCTTTCTTT. The whole variable domain, remainder taken from reference TRBV13 and TRBJ1-1, is AAGVIQSPRHLIKEKRETATLKCYPIPRHDTVYWYQQGPGQDPQFLISFYEKMQSDKGSIPDRFSAQQFSDYHSELNMSSLELGDSALYFCASSPRSRGTEAFFGQGTRLTVV.

The chain combines TRBV7-8 with TRBJ1-2; D ambiguous. Germline V lookup: CDR1 SGHVS, CDR2 FQNEAQ. Deletions cut 2 bases from V and 3 bases from J, with 13 bases between. The CDR3 covers 15 residues. In DNA form, the CDR3 reads TGTGCCAGCAGCTTAAGCGTCCCTGTAGACTATGGCTACACCTTC. This sequence encodes CASSLSVPVDYGYTF. The variable domain in full, with the rest retrieved from reference TRBV7-8 and TRBJ1-2, is GAGVSQSPRYKVAKRGQDVALRCDPISGHVSLFWYQQALGQGPEFLTYFQNEAQLDKSGLPSDRFFAERPEGSVSTLKIQRTQQEDSAVYLCASSLSVPVDYGYTFGSGTRLTVV.

The V call is TRBV5-1, the J call TRBJ1-1, with unresolved D. Per germline, CDR1 SGHRS and CDR2 YFSETQ. The CDR3 is 12 residues long. Trimming stripped 5 bases from V and 10 bases from J, with 15 bases between. CDR3 DNA sequence: TGCGCCAGCAGTTACGCGCCCCCATCAGCTTTCTTT. Translating it yields CASSYAPPSAFF.

This chain connects TRBV7-3 to TRBJ2-4; TRBD2 matches at 13 bases. V shed 3 bases and J 9 bases; nucleotides not matched to a gene: 5. The CDR3 length is 15 residues. CDR1 and CDR2 from the germline V gene are SGHTA and FQGTGA. The CDR3 reads CASSLGTSGNPIQYF. The CDR3 DNA is TGTGCCAGCAGCTTGGGGACTAGCGGGAATCCCATTCAGTACTTC.

The rearrangement joins TRBV2 to TRBJ1-3, with D maybe TRBD1 (6 bases). Germline CDR1 SNHLY, CDR2 FYNNEI. The CDR3 runs 15 residues. V gave up 6 bases and J gave up 4 bases, with 16 bases separating them. In DNA, the CDR3 is TGTGCCAGCAGCAAAACTACAGGGTCCGGAAACACCATATATTTT. This gives the protein CASSKTTGSGNTIYF.

The J gene is TRBJ1-2, the V gene TRBV30; 8 bases match TRBD1. Germline lookup yields CDR1 GTSNPN and CDR2 SVGIG (reference sequence). The CDR3 spans 14 residues. The ends lost 5 bases at V and 0 bases at J; junction bases unmatched: 5. CDR3 nucleotide sequence: TGTGCCTGGGCCAGACAGGGGACTAACTATGGCTACACCTTC. Translated, it gives CAWARQGTNYGYTF.

The chain has TRBV9 and TRBJ1-1; TRBD1 agrees at 7 bases. The germline V gene encodes CDR1 SGDLS and CDR2 YYNGEE. With V trimmed by 3 bases and J by 1 base, 6 bases remained unmatched. The CDR3 runs to 15 residues. The CDR3 sequence is CASSAPGTANTEAFF. CDR3 bases: TGTGCCAGCAGCGCTCCCGGGACAGCGAACACTGAAGCTTTCTTT.

The chain couples TRBV7-9 to TRBJ1-2; 10 bases match TRBD1. The germline gives CDR1 SEHNR, CDR2 FQNEAQ (reference sequence). The CDR3 loop spans 15 amino acids. J gave up 6 bases and V 5 bases, and 9 bases lay outside the gene matches. CDR3 residues: CASSPQTGGAHGYTF. The CDR3 bases are TGTGCCAGCAGCCCACAGACAGGGGGCGCCCATGGCTACACCTTC.

V usage is TRBV12-3 or TRBV12-4 and J usage is TRBJ2-3, with 8 bases lining up with TRBD2. CDR3 length: 13 residues. The junction had 2 bases not matched to a gene; V was cut back by 3 bases and J by 6 bases. The CDR3 here is CASSLGGRDTQYF. The CDR3 DNA reads TGTGCCAGCAGTTTGGGCGGGAGGGATACGCAGTATTTT.

The CDR3 sequence is CSVPEAGVGGYTF. CDR3 sequence (DNA): TGCAGCGTCCCCGAGGCAGGGGTAGGTGGCTACACCTTC. This sequence joins TRBV29-1 and TRBJ1-2, with a weak D call TRBD1 (6 bases). The V end was cut by 6 bases, the J end by 7 bases, with 18 bases between. Germline values: CDR1 SQVTM, CDR2 ANQGSEA. This CDR3 region has 13 residues.

The V and J genes are TRBV9 and TRBJ1-5, with a possible D match to TRBD1 (5 bases). CDR1 is SGDLS and CDR2 is YYNGEE in the germline V gene. The CDR3 length is 15 residues. The V gene lost 4 bases and the J gene lost 0 bases, with 11 bases spanning the gap. The CDR3 protein is CASSSSGYSNQPQHF. CDR3 DNA sequence: TGTGCCAGCAGCTCTTCAGGGTATAGCAATCAGCCCCAGCATTTT.

This clone was counted between two and nine times. The gene calls are TRBV28 and TRBJ2-5; TRBD2 aligns across 14 bases. The CDR3 runs 17 residues. The V gene end was trimmed by 2 bases and the J gene end by 3 bases; junction bases not matched to a gene: 5. CDR1 MDHEN and CDR2 SYDVKM come from the germline V gene. In DNA, the CDR3 is TGTGCCAGCAGTTTACCGGGACTAGCGGGAGTTAAAGAGACCCAGTACTTC. Its protein product is CASSLPGLAGVKETQYF.

V gene TRBV10-1 combines with J gene TRBJ1-6, with D unresolved. The CDR3 loop spans 14 amino acids. V shed 2 bases and J shed 7 bases, with 9 bases lying between them. The germline V gene has CDR1 WNHNN and CDR2 SYGVQD (reference sequence). The CDR3 protein is CASSEGPRNSPLHF. In nucleotides, the CDR3 is TGCGCCAGCAGTGAGGGGCCCCGCAATTCACCCCTCCACTTT.

The chain carries TRBV5-1 and TRBJ2-3; D gene uncertain. Germline assignment: CDR1 SGHRS and CDR2 YFSETQ. Trimming cost V 3 bases and J 2 bases, with 13 bases left between them. CDR3 length: 15 amino acids. CDR3 coding DNA: TGCGCCAGCAGCTCAGGTACCATTATCACAGATACGCAGTATTTT. Amino acid sequence: CASSSGTIITDTQYF.

The chain joins TRBV30 to TRBJ2-7; 7 positions match TRBD2. Losses at the gene ends were 5 bases for V and 5 bases for J; bases not matched to a gene: 6. The CDR3 length is 12 residues. Germline CDR1 GTSNPN, CDR2 SVGIG (reference sequence). CDR3 nucleotides: TGTGCCTGGTCGCGGGAGTCCCACGAGCAGTACTTC. Translating it yields CAWSRESHEQYF.

The chain joins TRBV5-4 to TRBJ2-5; 7 bases agree with TRBD1. Trimming cost V 3 bases and J 6 bases; bases outside gene matches: 17. Germline loops: CDR1 SGHNT, CDR2 YYREEE (reference sequence). This CDR3 comprises 17 residues. The DNA of the CDR3 is TGTGCCAGCAGCTCTATGAAAATTCGAGGGGGCTTGAAGACCCAGTACTTC. Its protein is CASSSMKIRGGLKTQYF. Full variable domain (rest looked up from reference TRBV5-4 and TRBJ2-5): ETGVTQSPTHLIKTRGQQVTLRCSSQSGHNTVSWYQQALGQGPQFIFQYYREEENGRGNFPPRFSGLQFPNYSSELNVNALELDDSALYLCASSSMKIRGGLKTQYFGPGTRLLVL.

The chain links TRBV28 to TRBJ2-1; possibly TRBD1 for D (6 bases). Germline values: CDR1 MDHEN, CDR2 SYDVKM. The CDR3 totals 16 residues. The V gene lost 8 bases and the J gene lost 0 bases, with 17 bases spanning the gap. CDR3 nucleotides: TGTGCCAGCCCCGCTAGGGGGTCCCCCTCCTACAATGAGCAGTTCTTC. Protein: CASPARGSPSYNEQFF.

This chain links TRBV20-1 with TRBJ2-7; 7 bases line up with TRBD2. V shed 5 bases, J shed 4 bases, and the junction held 2 bases outside the gene matches. The germline gives CDR1 DFQATT, CDR2 SNEGSKA (reference sequence). CDR3 size: 11 residues. The CDR3 spells CSAGLGYEQYF. The CDR3 DNA reads as TGCAGTGCTGGACTAGGATACGAGCAGTACTTC.

This clone was seen a single time. J is TRBJ2-7 and V is TRBV27; a weak D match, TRBD2 (5 bases). The V gene's germline CDR1 is MNHEY and CDR2 SMNVEV (reference sequence). V was clipped by 2 bases and J by 2 bases, with 10 bases between them. This CDR3 is 14 amino acids long. The CDR3 DNA reads TGTGCCAGCAGTTTAACTAGGAACCCCTACGAGCAGTACTTC. This translates into CASSLTRNPYEQYF.